The 26 T cell receptor beta chains in this list originate from one sample, sequenced in a study of blood T cell repertoires in COVID-19. The protocol was immunoSEQ multiplex PCR, while the TCRdb copy is restricted to in-frame clones and leaves out a portion. The repertoire includes about 190,000 clones, 84% of them detected once, and more than 4.5% sits in the top ten. Sequencing was done on a sample of peripheral blood. The origin of the receptors is a woman between 65 and 79 years old with active or convalescent COVID-19.

The chain recombines TRBV7-8 with TRBJ1-2; D perhaps matches TRBD1 (5 bases). Deletions cut 5 bases from V and 6 bases from J, with 16 bases between. In germline, CDR1 is SGHVS, CDR2 FQNEAQ. The CDR3 is 14 amino acids. CDR3 sequence: CASSPGRGSNGYTF. The CDR3, as DNA: TGTGCCAGCAGCCCCGGGAGGGGTTCAAATGGCTACACCTTC.

This chain joins TRBV6-5 and TRBJ2-1, with 7 bases that match TRBD1. The CDR3 spans 13 residues. Per germline, CDR1 MNHEY and CDR2 SVGAGI. V trimming: 8 bases; J trimming: 11 bases; junction bases outside the gene matches: 12. CDR3 DNA sequence: TGTGCCAGCTCCTTAGAGAGGGGGCGCCAGCAGTTCTTC. Translating it yields CASSLERGRQQFF.

The chain employs TRBV5-1 and TRBJ2-7, with TRBD2 as a possible D gene (5 bases). Trimming cost V 0 bases and J 6 bases, with 13 bases left between them. The CDR3 is 14 amino acids. Germline lookup yields CDR1 SGHRS and CDR2 YFSETQ. CDR3 nucleotides: TGCGCCAGCAGCTTGGCGGTTTCGGGGAGCGAGCAGTACTTC. This translates into CASSLAVSGSEQYF.

This sequence joins TRBV5-4 and TRBJ2-7; TRBD1 agrees at 7 bases. The V and J ends lost 3 bases and 0 bases, in that order; junction bases with no gene match: 6. CDR1 is SGHNT and CDR2 is YYREEE in the germline V gene (reference sequence). The CDR3 has 15 residues. CDR3 DNA: TGTGCCAGCAGCTCCGGGACAGTGAGCTCCTACGAGCAGTACTTC. Translated: CASSSGTVSSYEQYF.

This rearrangement joins TRBV10-3 to TRBJ2-7, with D perhaps TRBD2 (6 bases). Trimming removed 6 bases from V and 0 bases from J, with 15 bases in between. The CDR3 contains 15 residues. The germline gives CDR1 ENHRY, CDR2 SYGVKD. The CDR3 nucleotides are TGTGCCATCAGCGACGCGGGACGCAGCTCCTACGAGCAGTACTTC. Translation gives CAISDAGRSSYEQYF.

The chain recombines TRBV19 with TRBJ2-1; the D gene is possibly TRBD2 (6 bases). V was shortened by 4 bases and J by 12 bases, with 25 bases between the two germline ends. The CDR3 totals 16 residues. Looked up from germline, CDR1 is LNHDA and CDR2 is SQIVND (reference sequence). This chain's CDR3 is CASSSGGGSNAYGQFF. CDR3 DNA sequence: TGTGCCAGTAGTAGCGGTGGAGGGTCTAACGCCTACGGGCAGTTCTTC.

This chain links TRBV7-9 with TRBJ2-7; maybe TRBD2 (5 bases). Germline V gene sequence: CDR1 SEHNR, CDR2 FQNEAQ (reference sequence). This CDR3 comprises 14 residues. Between the trimmed V and J ends, which lost 7 bases and 0 bases, there was a span of 13 bases. This chain's CDR3 is CASTLGGSSYEQYF. The DNA of the CDR3 is TGTGCCAGCACCCTCGGAGGCAGCTCCTACGAGCAGTACTTC. Together with reference TRBV7-9 and TRBJ2-7, the CDR3 gives the full variable domain: DTGVSQNPRHKITKRGQNVTFRCDPISEHNRLYWYRQTLGQGPEFLTYFQNEAQLEKSRLLSDRFSAERPKGSFSTLEIQRTEQGDSAMYLCASTLGGSSYEQYFGPGTRLTVT.

V gene TRBV9 combines with J gene TRBJ2-5, with 7 positions matching TRBD2. The CDR3 sequence is 15 residues long. Germline loops: CDR1 SGDLS, CDR2 YYNGEE. With V trimmed by 3 bases and J by 4 bases, 9 bases remained unmatched. The CDR3 loop is CASSGLGGGRETQYF. CDR3 nucleotide sequence: TGTGCCAGCAGCGGCCTCGGGGGAGGGCGAGAGACCCAGTACTTC.

The V and J genes are TRBV7-9 and TRBJ2-1; 7 nucleotides match TRBD2. This CDR3 comprises 16 residues. The junction had 6 bases not matched to a gene; V was cut back by 0 bases and J by 4 bases. The germline V gene encodes CDR1 SEHNR and CDR2 FQNEAQ (reference sequence). The CDR3 DNA is TGTGCCAGCAGCTTAGCGGTGACTAGCAATTACAATGAGCAGTTCTTC. As protein: CASSLAVTSNYNEQFF.

The chain joins TRBV19 to TRBJ1-2; tentatively, D is TRBD1 (5 bases). The V end was cut by 3 bases, the J end by 5 bases, with 10 bases between. This CDR3 comprises 13 residues. CDR1 LNHDA and CDR2 SQIVND come from the germline V gene (reference sequence). The CDR3 reads CASSMTAVYGYTF. DNA of the CDR3: TGTGCCAGTAGTATGACAGCCGTGTATGGCTACACCTTC.

J is TRBJ2-1 and V is TRBV12-5; the match to TRBD1 covers 7 bases. The CDR3 has 13 residues. CDR1 and CDR2 (germline): LGHNT, FRNRAP. Trimming removed 6 bases from V and 5 bases from J; junction bases left unmatched: 4. Written as DNA, the CDR3 is TGTGCTAGTGGCCGGGACAGTAACAATGAGCAGTTCTTC. Protein: CASGRDSNNEQFF. The whole variable domain, remainder taken from reference TRBV12-5 and TRBJ2-1, is DARVTQTPRHKVTEMGQEVTMRCQPILGHNTVFWYRQTMMQGLELLAYFRNRAPLDDSGMPKDRFSAEMPDATLATLKIQPSEPRDSAVYFCASGRDSNNEQFFGPGTRLTVL.

This clone was counted a single time. The V and J genes are TRBV2 and TRBJ2-4; D is unresolved. From germline, CDR1 is SNHLY and CDR2 FYNNEI. V lost 3 bases to trimming and J lost 6 bases, with 12 bases between them. The CDR3 extends over 14 amino acids. The CDR3 protein is CASSESRLLNIQYF. CDR3 coding DNA: TGTGCCAGCAGTGAGAGTAGACTCCTAAACATTCAGTACTTC.

The chain has TRBV14 and TRBJ2-1, with no clear D. The CDR3 has 15 amino acids. The germline V gene encodes CDR1 SGHDN and CDR2 FVKESK. V was pared by 2 bases and J by 1 base, with 9 bases between. The CDR3: CASSQPLYSYNEQFF. CDR3 sequence (DNA): TGTGCCAGCAGCCAACCCCTTTATTCCTACAATGAGCAGTTCTTC.

The chain combines TRBV20-1 with TRBJ1-4; possible D gene TRBD1, 6 bases. V was pared by 8 bases and J by 17 bases, with 21 bases between. The CDR3 loop spans 11 amino acids. Looked up from germline, CDR1 is DFQATT and CDR2 is SNEGSKA (reference sequence). The chain's CDR3 is CSSYSGTTVFF. The CDR3 bases are TGCAGTTCTTACTCCGGGACAACAGTTTTTTTT.

V and J are TRBV28 and TRBJ1-1, with a weak D call TRBD1 (5 bases). CDR3 length: 14 residues. Germline values: CDR1 MDHEN, CDR2 SYDVKM. Deletions cut 2 bases from V and 1 base from J, with 8 bases between. CDR3 DNA sequence: TGTGCCAGCAGTTTAACGGGGGAGAACACTGAAGCTTTCTTT. Amino acid sequence: CASSLTGENTEAFF.

CDR3 loop: CASSDSNPRGGEQYF. CDR3 in DNA: TGTGCCAGCAGTGACTCGAACCCCCGGGGAGGGGAGCAGTACTTC. The chain links TRBV6-4 to TRBJ2-7; 7 bases agree with TRBD2. Germline trimming cut 0 bases from V and 7 bases from J; bases unmatched to any gene: 9. Germline V lookup: CDR1 MRHNA, CDR2 SNTAGT. The CDR3 sequence is 15 residues long.

This chain joins TRBV9 and TRBJ1-4; no clear D. Germline loops: CDR1 SGDLS, CDR2 YYNGEE. V lost 3 bases and J lost 5, with 14 bases in between. CDR3 length: 15 residues. CDR3 residues: CASSASTRLNEKLFF. The CDR3 bases are TGTGCCAGCAGCGCTTCGACCCGACTGAATGAAAAACTGTTTTTT.

The chain has TRBV7-7 and TRBJ2-7; tentatively, D is TRBD2 (7 bases). CDR1 SSHAT and CDR2 FNYEAQ come from the germline V gene (reference sequence). The CDR3 consists of 18 residues. With 4 bases removed from V and 2 bases from J, the gap between germline ends came to 24 bases. For the CDR3, the DNA is TGTGCCAGCAGCTCACCCAAAGAAGGGGGGGAAAGAACCTACGAGCAGTACTTC. Residues: CASSSPKEGGERTYEQYF.

V gene TRBV9 combines with J gene TRBJ2-1; 10 nucleotides agree with TRBD2. The length of the CDR3 is 15 residues. After removal of 10 bases from V and 4 bases from J, the junction contained 11 bases not matched to a gene. Germline lookup yields CDR1 SGDLS and CDR2 YYNGEE. The CDR3 nucleotides are TGTGCCGGAAATTTGCTAGCGGGAGCTTACAATGAGCAGTTCTTC. This sequence encodes CAGNLLAGAYNEQFF.

The rearrangement uses TRBV27 and TRBJ1-5; perhaps TRBD1 as D (6 bases). The CDR3 consists of 15 residues. V was shortened by 6 bases and J by 6 bases, with 18 bases between the two germline ends. CDR1 and CDR2 (germline): MNHEY, SMNVEV (reference sequence). CDR3: CASRQDSGASQPQHF. CDR3 coding DNA: TGTGCCAGCAGACAAGATTCAGGGGCCAGTCAGCCCCAGCATTTT.

The chain couples TRBV5-5 to TRBJ2-1; perhaps TRBD2 as D (6 bases). There are 14 residues in the CDR3. Trimming cost V 2 bases and J 5 bases, with 11 bases left between them. From germline, CDR1 is SGHKS and CDR2 YYEKEE (reference sequence). CDR3 bases: TGTGCCAGCAGCTTTAGGCTAGCGAACAATGAGCAGTTCTTC. Translation gives CASSFRLANNEQFF.

J is TRBJ1-1 and V is TRBV28; D gene ambiguous. This CDR3 comprises 17 residues. Germline-derived CDR1 and CDR2 are MDHEN and SYDVKM. V lost 2 bases and J lost 0, with 16 bases in between. The CDR3 nucleotides read TGTGCCAGCAGTTTACCCCTTCTCCCGGAGATGAACACTGAAGCTTTCTTT. Residues: CASSLPLLPEMNTEAFF.

V is TRBV2 and J is TRBJ1-1, with D possibly being TRBD1 (5 bases). Trimming left V 5 bases short and J 4 bases short, with 17 bases between. This CDR3 spans 15 amino acids. Germline V CDR1 and CDR2: SNHLY, FYNNEI. CDR3 nucleotide sequence: TGTGCCAGCAGTCCCTGGACTCCGGGGGGCACTGAAGCTTTCTTT. As protein: CASSPWTPGGTEAFF.

On this clone itself: The junction departs from germline at one end; a sequencing error may be responsible. V is TRBV7-3 and J is TRBJ1-1; D unclear. The CDR3 contains 13 residues. Germline V lookup: CDR1 SGHTA, CDR2 FQGTGA. The CDR3 region is CASSLTRNTETFF. The CDR3 nucleotides read TGTGCCAGCAGCCTCACGAGGAACACTGAAACTTTCTTT.

CDR3 DNA sequence: TGTGCCAGCAGTCCAGGGTCATGGCAGCCCCAGCATTTT. Translation: CASSPGSWQPQHF. The chain links TRBV6-5 to TRBJ1-5, with a tentative D call TRBD1 (5 bases). Per the germline V gene, CDR1 is MNHEY and CDR2 is SVGAGI. V was clipped by 5 bases and J by 7 bases, with 12 bases between them. CDR3 size: 13 residues.

The V gene is TRBV5-4, the J gene TRBJ2-4, with 8 nucleotides matching TRBD1. Germline CDR1 SGHNT, CDR2 YYREEE (reference sequence). There are 15 residues in the CDR3. Trimming at V came to 4 bases and at J to 4 bases, leaving 7 bases not matched to a gene. The chain's CDR3 is CASSEGGQGKNIQYF. CDR3 sequence (DNA): TGTGCCAGCAGCGAAGGAGGACAGGGAAAAAACATTCAGTACTTC.